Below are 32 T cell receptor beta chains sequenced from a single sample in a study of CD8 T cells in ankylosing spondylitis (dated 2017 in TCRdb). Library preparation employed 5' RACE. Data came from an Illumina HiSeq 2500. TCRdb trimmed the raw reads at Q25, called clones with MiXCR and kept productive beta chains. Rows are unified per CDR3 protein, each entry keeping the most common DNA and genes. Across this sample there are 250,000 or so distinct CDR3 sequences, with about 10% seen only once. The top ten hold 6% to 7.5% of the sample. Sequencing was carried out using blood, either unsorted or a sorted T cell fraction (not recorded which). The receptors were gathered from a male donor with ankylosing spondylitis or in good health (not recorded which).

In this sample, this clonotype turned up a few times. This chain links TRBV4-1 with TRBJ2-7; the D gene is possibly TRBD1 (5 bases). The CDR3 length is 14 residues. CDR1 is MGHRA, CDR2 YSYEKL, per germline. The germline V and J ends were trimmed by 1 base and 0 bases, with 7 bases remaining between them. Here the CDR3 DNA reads TGCGCCAGCAGCCAAGCTGACAGCTCCTACGAGCAGTACTTC. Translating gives CASSQADSSYEQYF.

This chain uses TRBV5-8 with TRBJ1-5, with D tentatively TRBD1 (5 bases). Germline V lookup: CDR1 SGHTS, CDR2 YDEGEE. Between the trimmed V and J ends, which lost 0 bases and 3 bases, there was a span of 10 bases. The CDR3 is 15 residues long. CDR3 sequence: CASSLEGAHNQPQHF. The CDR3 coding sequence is TGTGCCAGCAGCTTGGAAGGGGCCCACAATCAGCCCCAGCATTTT.

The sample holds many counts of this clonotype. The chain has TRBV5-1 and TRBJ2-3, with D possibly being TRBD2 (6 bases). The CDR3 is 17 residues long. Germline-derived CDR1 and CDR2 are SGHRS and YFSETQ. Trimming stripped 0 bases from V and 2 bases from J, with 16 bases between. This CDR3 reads CASSLAIGGAFTDTQYF. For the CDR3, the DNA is TGCGCCAGCAGCTTGGCTATCGGGGGAGCCTTCACAGATACGCAGTATTTT.

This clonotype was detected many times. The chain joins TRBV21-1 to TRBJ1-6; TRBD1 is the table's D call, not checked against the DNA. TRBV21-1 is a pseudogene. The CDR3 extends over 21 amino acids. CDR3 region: CASSKSAWDRGPMSYNSPLHF. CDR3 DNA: TGTGCCAGCAGCAAAAGTGCGTGGGACAGGGGGCCGATGTCCTATAATTCACCCCTCCACTTT.

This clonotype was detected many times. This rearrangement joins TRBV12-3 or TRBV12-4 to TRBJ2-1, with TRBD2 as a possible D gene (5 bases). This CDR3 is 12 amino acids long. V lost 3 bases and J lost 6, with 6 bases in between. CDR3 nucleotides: TGTGCCAGCAGTTTGGAGGCCAATGAGCAGTTCTTC. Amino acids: CASSLEANEQFF.

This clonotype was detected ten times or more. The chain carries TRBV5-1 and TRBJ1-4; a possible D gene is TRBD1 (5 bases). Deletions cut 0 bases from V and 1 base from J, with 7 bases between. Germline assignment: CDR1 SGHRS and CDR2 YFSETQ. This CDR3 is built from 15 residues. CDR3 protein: CASSLAGLTNEKLFF. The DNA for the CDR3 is TGCGCCAGCAGCTTGGCAGGGCTAACTAATGAAAAACTGTTTTTT. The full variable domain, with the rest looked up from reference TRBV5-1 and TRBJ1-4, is KAGVTQTPRYLIKTRGQQVTLSCSPISGHRSVSWYQQTPGQGLQFLFEYFSETQRNKGNFPGRFSGRQFSNSRSEMNVSTLELGDSALYLCASSLAGLTNEKLFFGSGTQLSVL.

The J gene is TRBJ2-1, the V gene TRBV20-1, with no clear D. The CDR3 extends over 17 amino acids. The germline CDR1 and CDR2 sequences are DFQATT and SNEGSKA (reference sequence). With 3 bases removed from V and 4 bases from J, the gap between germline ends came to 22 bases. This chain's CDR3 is CSARINQPNPKYNEQFF. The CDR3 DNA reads TGCAGTGCTAGGATAAATCAGCCGAACCCGAAATACAATGAGCAGTTCTTC.

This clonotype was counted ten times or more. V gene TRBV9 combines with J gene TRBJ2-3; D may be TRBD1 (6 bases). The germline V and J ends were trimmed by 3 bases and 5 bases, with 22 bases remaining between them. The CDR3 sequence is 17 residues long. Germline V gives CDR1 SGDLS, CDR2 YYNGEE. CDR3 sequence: CASSGMIQGSHEDTQYF. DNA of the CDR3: TGTGCCAGCAGCGGGATGATACAGGGATCTCACGAAGATACGCAGTATTTT.

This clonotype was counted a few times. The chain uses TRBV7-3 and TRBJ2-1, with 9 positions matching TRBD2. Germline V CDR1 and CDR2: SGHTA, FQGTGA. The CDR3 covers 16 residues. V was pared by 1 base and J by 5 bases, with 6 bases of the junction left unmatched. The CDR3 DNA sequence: TGTGCCAGCAGCTTAAATGGAGCGGGGGGAAACAATGAGCAGTTCTTC. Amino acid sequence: CASSLNGAGGNNEQFF. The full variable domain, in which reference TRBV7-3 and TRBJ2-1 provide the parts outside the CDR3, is GAGVSQTPSNKVTEKGKYVELRCDPISGHTALYWYRQSLGQGPEFLIYFQGTGAADDSGLPNDRFFAVRPEGSVSTLKIQRTERGDSAVYLCASSLNGAGGNNEQFFGPGTRLTVL.

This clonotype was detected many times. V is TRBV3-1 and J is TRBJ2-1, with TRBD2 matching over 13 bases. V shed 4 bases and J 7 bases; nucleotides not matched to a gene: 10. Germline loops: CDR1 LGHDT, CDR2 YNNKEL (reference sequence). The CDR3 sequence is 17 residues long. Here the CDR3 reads CASSRTSGRGSWNEQFF. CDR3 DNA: TGTGCCAGCAGCCGTACTAGCGGGAGGGGAAGTTGGAATGAGCAGTTCTTC.

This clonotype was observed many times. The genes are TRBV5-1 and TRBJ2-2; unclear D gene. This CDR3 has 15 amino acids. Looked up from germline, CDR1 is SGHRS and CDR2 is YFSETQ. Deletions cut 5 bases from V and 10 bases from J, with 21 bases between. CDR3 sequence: CASRDTQHQEPELFF. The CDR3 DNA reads TGCGCCAGCAGAGATACCCAACACCAAGAACCGGAGCTGTTTTTT.

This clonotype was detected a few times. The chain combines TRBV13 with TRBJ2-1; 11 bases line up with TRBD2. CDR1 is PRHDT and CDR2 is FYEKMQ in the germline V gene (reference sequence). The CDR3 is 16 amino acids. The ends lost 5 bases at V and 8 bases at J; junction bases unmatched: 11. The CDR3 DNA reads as TGTGCCAGCAGCGACGAAGGTAGCGGGGGGGCGGATGAGCAGTTCTTC. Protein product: CASSDEGSGGADEQFF.

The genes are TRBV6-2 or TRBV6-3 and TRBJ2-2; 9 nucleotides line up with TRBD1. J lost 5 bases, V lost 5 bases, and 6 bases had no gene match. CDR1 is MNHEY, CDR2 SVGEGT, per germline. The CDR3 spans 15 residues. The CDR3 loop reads CASSMGQGVTGELFF. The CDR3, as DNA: TGTGCCAGCAGTATGGGACAGGGTGTAACCGGGGAGCTGTTTTTT.

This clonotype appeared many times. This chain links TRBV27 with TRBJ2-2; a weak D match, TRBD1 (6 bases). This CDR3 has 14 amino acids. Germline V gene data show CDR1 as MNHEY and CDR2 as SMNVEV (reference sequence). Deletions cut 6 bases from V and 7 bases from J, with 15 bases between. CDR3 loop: CASSQLDSGGELFF. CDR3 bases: TGTGCCAGCAGCCAACTGGACAGCGGCGGGGAGCTGTTTTTT.

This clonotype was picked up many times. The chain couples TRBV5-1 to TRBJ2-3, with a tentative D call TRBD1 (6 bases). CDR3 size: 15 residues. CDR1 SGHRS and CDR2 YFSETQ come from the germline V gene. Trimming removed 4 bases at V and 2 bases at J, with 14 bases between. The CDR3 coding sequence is TGCGCCAGCAGCCCGGAGGACAGACTCACAGATACGCAGTATTTT. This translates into CASSPEDRLTDTQYF.

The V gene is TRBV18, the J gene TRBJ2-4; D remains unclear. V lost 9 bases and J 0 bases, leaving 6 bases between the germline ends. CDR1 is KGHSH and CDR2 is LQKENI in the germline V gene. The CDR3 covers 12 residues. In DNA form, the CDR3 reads TGTGCCAGACGGGTAGCCAAAAACATTCAGTACTTC. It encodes CARRVAKNIQYF.

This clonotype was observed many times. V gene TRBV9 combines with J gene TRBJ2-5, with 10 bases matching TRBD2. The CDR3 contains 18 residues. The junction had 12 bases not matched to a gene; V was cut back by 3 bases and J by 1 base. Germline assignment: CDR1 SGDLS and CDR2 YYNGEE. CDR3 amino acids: CASSAGRLAGTSQETQYF. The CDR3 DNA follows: TGTGCCAGCAGCGCCGGCCGACTAGCGGGCACCTCCCAAGAGACCCAGTACTTC.

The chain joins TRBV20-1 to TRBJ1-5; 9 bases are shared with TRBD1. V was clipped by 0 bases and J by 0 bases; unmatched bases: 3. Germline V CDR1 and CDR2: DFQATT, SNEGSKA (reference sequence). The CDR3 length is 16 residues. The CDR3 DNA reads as TGCAGTGCTAGAGATTGGGACAGGGCTAGCAATCAGCCCCAGCATTTT. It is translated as CSARDWDRASNQPQHF.

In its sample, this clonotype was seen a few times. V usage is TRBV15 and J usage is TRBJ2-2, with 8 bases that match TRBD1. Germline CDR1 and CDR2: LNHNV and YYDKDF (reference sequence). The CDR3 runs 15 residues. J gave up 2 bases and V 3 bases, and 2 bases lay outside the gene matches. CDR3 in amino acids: CATSRDRDNTGELFF. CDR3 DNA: TGTGCCACCAGCAGGGACAGGGATAACACCGGGGAGCTGTTTTTT.

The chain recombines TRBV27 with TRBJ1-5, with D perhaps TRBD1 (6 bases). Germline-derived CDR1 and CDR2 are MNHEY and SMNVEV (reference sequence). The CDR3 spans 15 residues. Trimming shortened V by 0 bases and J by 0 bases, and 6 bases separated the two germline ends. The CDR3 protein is CASSLSGASNQPQHF. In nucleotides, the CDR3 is TGTGCCAGCAGTTTATCGGGGGCTAGCAATCAGCCCCAGCATTTT.

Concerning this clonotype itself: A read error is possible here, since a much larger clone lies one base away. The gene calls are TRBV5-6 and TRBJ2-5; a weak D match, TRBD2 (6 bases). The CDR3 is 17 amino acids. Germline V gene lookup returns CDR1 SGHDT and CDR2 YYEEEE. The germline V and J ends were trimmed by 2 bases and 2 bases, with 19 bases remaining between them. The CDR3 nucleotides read TGTGCCAGCAGCTTTGGGGGGAGAAACCCCGATCAAGAGACCCAGTACTTC. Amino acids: CASSFGGRNPDQETQYF. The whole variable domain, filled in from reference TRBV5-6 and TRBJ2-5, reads DAGVTQSPTHLIKTRGQQVTLRCSPKSGHDTVSWYQQALGQGPQFIFQYYEEEERQRGNFPDRFSGHQFPNYSSELNVNALLLGDSALYLCASSFGGRNPDQETQYFGPGTRLLVL.

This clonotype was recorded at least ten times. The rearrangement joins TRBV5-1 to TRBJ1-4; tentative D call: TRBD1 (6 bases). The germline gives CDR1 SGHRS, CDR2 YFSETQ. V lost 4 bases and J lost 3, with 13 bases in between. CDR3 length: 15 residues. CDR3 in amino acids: CASSPSGQSNEKLFF. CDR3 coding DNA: TGCGCCAGCAGCCCGAGCGGACAGTCTAATGAAAAACTGTTTTTT.

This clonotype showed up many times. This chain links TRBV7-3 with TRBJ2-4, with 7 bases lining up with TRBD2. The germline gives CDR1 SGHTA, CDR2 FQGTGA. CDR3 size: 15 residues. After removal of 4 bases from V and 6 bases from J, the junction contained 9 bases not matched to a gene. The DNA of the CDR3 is TGTGCCAGCAGCTGGATCGGGGGGAAGGGAAACATTCAGTACTTC. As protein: CASSWIGGKGNIQYF.

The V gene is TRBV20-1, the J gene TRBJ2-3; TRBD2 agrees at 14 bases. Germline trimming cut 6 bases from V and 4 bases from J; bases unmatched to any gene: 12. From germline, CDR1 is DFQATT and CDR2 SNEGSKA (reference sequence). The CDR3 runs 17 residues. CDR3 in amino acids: CSANRLAGGQFADTQYF. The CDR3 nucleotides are TGCAGTGCCAATCGACTAGCGGGAGGGCAGTTCGCAGATACGCAGTATTTT.

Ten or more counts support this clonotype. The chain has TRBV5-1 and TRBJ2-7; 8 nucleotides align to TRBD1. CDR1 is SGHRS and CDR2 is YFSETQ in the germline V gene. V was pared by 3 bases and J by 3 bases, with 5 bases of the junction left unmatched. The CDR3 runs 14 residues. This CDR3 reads CASSSRQGRYEQYF. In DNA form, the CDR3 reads TGCGCCAGCAGCTCAAGACAGGGGCGCTACGAGCAGTACTTC. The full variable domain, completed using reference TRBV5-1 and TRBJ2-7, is KAGVTQTPRYLIKTRGQQVTLSCSPISGHRSVSWYQQTPGQGLQFLFEYFSETQRNKGNFPGRFSGRQFSNSRSEMNVSTLELGDSALYLCASSSRQGRYEQYFGPGTRLTVT.

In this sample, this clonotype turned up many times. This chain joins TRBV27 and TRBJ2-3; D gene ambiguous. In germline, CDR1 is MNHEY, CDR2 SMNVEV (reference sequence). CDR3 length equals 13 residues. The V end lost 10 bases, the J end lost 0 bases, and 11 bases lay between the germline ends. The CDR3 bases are TGTGCCACCAGCCCCACTAGCACAGATACGCAGTATTTT. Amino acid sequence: CATSPTSTDTQYF.

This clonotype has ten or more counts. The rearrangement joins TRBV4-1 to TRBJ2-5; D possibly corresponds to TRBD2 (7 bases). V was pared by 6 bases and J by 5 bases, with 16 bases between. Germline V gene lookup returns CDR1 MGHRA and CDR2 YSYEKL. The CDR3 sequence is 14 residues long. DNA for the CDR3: TGCGCCAGCAGTCGGGGGGCCGACGGGGAGACCCAGTACTTC. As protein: CASSRGADGETQYF.

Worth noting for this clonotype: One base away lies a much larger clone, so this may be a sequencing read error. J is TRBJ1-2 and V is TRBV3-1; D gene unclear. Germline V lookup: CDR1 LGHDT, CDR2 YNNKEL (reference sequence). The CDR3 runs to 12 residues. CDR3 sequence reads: CASSQGSYGHTF. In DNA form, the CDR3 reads TGTGCCAGCAGCCAAGGCAGCTATGGCCACACCTTC.

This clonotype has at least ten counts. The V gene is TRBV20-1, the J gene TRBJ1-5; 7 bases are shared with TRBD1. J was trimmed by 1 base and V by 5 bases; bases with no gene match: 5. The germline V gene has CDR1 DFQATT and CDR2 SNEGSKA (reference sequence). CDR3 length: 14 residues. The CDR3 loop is CSAGGTASNQPQHF. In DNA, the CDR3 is TGCAGTGCTGGGGGGACAGCCAGCAATCAGCCCCAGCATTTT.

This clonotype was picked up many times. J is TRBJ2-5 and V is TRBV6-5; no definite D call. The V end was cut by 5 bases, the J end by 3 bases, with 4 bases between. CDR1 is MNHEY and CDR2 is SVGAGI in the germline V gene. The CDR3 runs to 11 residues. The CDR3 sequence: CASSSKETQYF. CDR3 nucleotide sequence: TGTGCCAGCAGTAGCAAAGAGACCCAGTACTTC.

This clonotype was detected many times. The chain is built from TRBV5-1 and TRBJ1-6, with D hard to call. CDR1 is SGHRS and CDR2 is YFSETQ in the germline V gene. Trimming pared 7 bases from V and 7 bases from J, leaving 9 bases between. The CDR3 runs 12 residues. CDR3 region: CASGEDNSPLHF. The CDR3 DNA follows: TGCGCCAGCGGCGAGGACAATTCACCCCTCCACTTT.

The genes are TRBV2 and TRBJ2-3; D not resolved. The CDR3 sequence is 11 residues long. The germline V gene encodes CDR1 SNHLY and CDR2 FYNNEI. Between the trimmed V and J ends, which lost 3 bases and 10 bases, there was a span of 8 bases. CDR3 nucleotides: TGTGCCAGCAGTGACGTGGTGGCGCAGTATTTT. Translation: CASSDVVAQYF.